These T cell receptor beta chains were read from a single sample in a study of cytomegalovirus exposure and HLA in healthy donors. Data came from immunoSEQ multiplex PCR; TCRdb stores just in-frame clones and leaves some out. The sample includes 110,000 or so clones, over 6.5% of them seen just once. The sequenced sample was PBMCs. Every receptor here comes from a woman aged 40 to 55 in good health and CMV-seropositive. The CDR3 runs from the conserved cysteine through the conserved F or W. Each record gives: clone size, D gene, J gene, V gene, CDR3 DNA, CDR3 protein. The D gene is left open where the match is weak. Clone size is given for some rows only: seen once, a few or many times, or a class if the clone is expanded.

-,-,TRBJ1-1,TRBV29-1,TGCAGCGTTGATGGAGGTATGAACACTGAAGCTTTCTTT,CSVDGGMNTEAFF
few,-,TRBJ1-5,TRBV19,TGTGCCAGTATAGGGGGGGCTCATAGCAATCAGCCCCAGCATTTT,CASIGGAHSNQPQHF
few,-,TRBJ2-3,TRBV6-6,TGTGCCAGCAGTTACCCCCCTAGAGGCACAGATACGCAGTATTTT,CASSYPPRGTDTQYF
-,TRBD1,TRBJ1-1,TRBV19,TGTGCCAGTAGTATGGACAGGGGGAGAACTGAAGCTTTCTTT,CASSMDRGRTEAFF
few,-,TRBJ2-7,TRBV30,TGTGCCGGTAGGGGCGGAAACTCCTACGAGCAGTACTTC,CAGRGGNSYEQYF
-,TRBD1,TRBJ2-1,TRBV28,TGTGCCAGCGGTTTACGACAGGGAGATGAGCAGTTCTTC,CASGLRQGDEQFF
-,-,TRBJ2-1,TRBV5-1,TGCGCCAGCAAGGAGGGGTCCGATGAGCAGTTCTTC,CASKEGSDEQFF
-,TRBD1,TRBJ2-7,TRBV4-1,TGCGCCAGCGCGGCGGAGACAGGGGAGATCTACGAGCAGTACTTC,CASAAETGEIYEQYF
few,TRBD1,TRBJ1-5,TRBV5-1,TGCGCCAGCAGCCCCGGACAGGGCAATCAGCCCCAGCATTTT,CASSPGQGNQPQHF
-,TRBD2,TRBJ2-7,TRBV7-2,TGTGCCAGCAGGCTAGCGGGGACCCCCTACGAGCAGTACTTC,CASRLAGTPYEQYF
-,TRBD1,TRBJ2-7,TRBV5-1,TGCGCCAGCACCTTGACCTGGGACAGCCTCCCCTACGAGCAGTACTTC,CASTLTWDSLPYEQYF
-,TRBD2,TRBJ2-1,TRBV9,TGTGCCAGCAAGACTAGCGGGGGGGCCAATGAGCAGTTCTTC,CASKTSGGANEQFF
few,TRBD1,TRBJ1-2,TRBV19,TGTGCCAGCACGGGACAGGGGGCGCCTAACTATGGCTACACCTTC,CASTGQGAPNYGYTF
few,-,TRBJ2-1,TRBV11-2,TGTGCCAGCAGCTTAGCGGGGAACCGGAATGAGCAGTTCTTC,CASSLAGNRNEQFF
-,TRBD2,TRBJ2-3,TRBV5-1,TGCGCCAGCAGCACCCAGCGGGGGAGCACAGATACGCAGTATTTT,CASSTQRGSTDTQYF
few,TRBD1,TRBJ2-7,TRBV27,TGTGCCAGCAGTGTATCCCCCGGGACAGGGGTCGAGCAGTACTTC,CASSVSPGTGVEQYF
few,-,TRBJ1-2,TRBV6-1,TGTGCCAGCAGTGCGCTTCCGGGGTATGGCTACACCTTC,CASSALPGYGYTF
once,TRBD2,TRBJ2-1,TRBV18,TGTGCCAGCTCACATACTAGCGGGGGGTACAATGAGCAGTTCTTC,CASSHTSGGYNEQFF
-,TRBD2,TRBJ2-2,TRBV6-4,TGTGCCAGCAGACCTAGCGGGAGCACCGGGGAGCTGTTTTTT,CASRPSGSTGELFF
-,-,TRBJ1-2,TRBV29-1,TGCAGCGTGAGGCTGTCGGGGGGCGGATGGTATGGCTACACCTTC,CSVRLSGGGWYGYTF
few,-,TRBJ1-1,TRBV5-1,TGCGCCAGCAGCTTGGGCCTGGGCGAGGAGGGGGCTTTCTTT,CASSLGLGEEGAFF
few,TRBD1,TRBJ1-2,TRBV7-2,TGTGCCAGCAGCCGGGACAGCCCCTATGGCTACACCTTC,CASSRDSPYGYTF
few,-,TRBJ2-5,TRBV29-1,TGCAGCGTTTCTGTCCAAGAGACCCAGTACTTC,CSVSVQETQYF
-,TRBD2,TRBJ2-3,TRBV4-2,TGTGCCAGCAGCCGAGTCGGCGGGGGGAGCACAGATACGCAGTATTTT,CASSRVGGGSTDTQYF
-,TRBD2,TRBJ2-7,TRBV25-1,TGTGCCACCCGTCCTCCTTGGGGGGGCGAGCAGTACTTC,CATRPPWGGEQYF
-,TRBD1,TRBJ1-6,TRBV5-5,TGTGCCAGCAGGTCGACGGGACAGAGGGATTCACCCCTCCACTTT,CASRSTGQRDSPLHF
-,-,TRBJ1-5,TRBV10-2,TGCGCCAGCAGTGTTGCAGGGGGCAATCAGCCCCAGCATTTT,CASSVAGGNQPQHF
-,-,TRBJ1-5,TRBV7-2,TGTGCCAGCAGCTTAGCAACTTCAAGCAATCAGCCCCAGCATTTT,CASSLATSSNQPQHF
few,TRBD1,TRBJ2-2,TRBV10-1,TGCGCCAGCAGTGAGTGGTCCGGGACAGGGGAAGTCCTGAACACCGGGGAGCTGTTTTTT,CASSEWSGTGEVLNTGELFF
-,TRBD1,TRBJ1-2,TRBV6-1,TGTGCCAGCAGTGAACGGGGACAGGGGGCACCAGCTAAGGGCTACACCTTC,CASSERGQGAPAKGYTF
few,-,TRBJ2-7,TRBV6-5,TGTGCCAGCAGTTCGCCTCGGGCAGGGCAAAACGAGCAGTACTTC,CASSSPRAGQNEQYF